The 21 T cell receptor beta chains given below trace back to one sample, sequenced in a study of blood T cell repertoires in COVID-19. Measured with immunoSEQ multiplex PCR; TCRdb has only the in-frame clones, and not every one. This table has fewer than 500,000 clones, approximately 90% appearing once. Material: PBMCs or T cells enriched from blood (not recorded which). All receptors derive from a man aged 25-45 years who had recovered from COVID-19.

This clone came up once. V is TRBV9 and J is TRBJ2-2, with TRBD2 identical over 10 bases. Unmatched junction bases numbered 1, after V lost 4 bases and J lost 1 base. The CDR3 consists of 15 residues. The germline V gene has CDR1 SGDLS and CDR2 YYNGEE. This CDR3 is CASSSSGRNTGELFF. The CDR3 DNA reads as TGTGCCAGCAGCTCTAGCGGGAGGAACACCGGGGAGCTGTTTTTT.

The chain combines TRBV6-5 with TRBJ2-7, with 9 nucleotides matching TRBD1. The CDR3 totals 14 residues. Germline-derived CDR1 and CDR2 are MNHEY and SVGAGI. V gave up 5 bases and J gave up 2 bases; unmatched junction bases: 4. As DNA, the CDR3 is TGTGCCAGCAGTACCGACAGGGGGACCTACGAGCAGTACTTC. Translating it yields CASSTDRGTYEQYF.

This chain uses TRBV4-1 with TRBJ1-2; D possibly corresponds to TRBD1 (6 bases). V was shortened by 2 bases and J by 6 bases, with 22 bases between the two germline ends. This CDR3 has 17 residues. CDR1 is MGHRA and CDR2 is YSYEKL in the germline V gene. In DNA form, the CDR3 reads TGCGCCAGCAGCCAACTCCCCCCGACAGGACGGAGGAATGGCTACACCTTC. Translated, it gives CASSQLPPTGRRNGYTF.

The rearrangement joins TRBV10-3 to TRBJ1-2; D may be TRBD1 (6 bases). This CDR3 region has 13 residues. The V end was cut by 3 bases, the J end by 1 base, with 6 bases between. Per the germline V gene, CDR1 is ENHRY and CDR2 is SYGVKD. CDR3 DNA sequence: TGTGCCATCAGTGAACAGGGTAACTATGGCTACACCTTC. This encodes CAISEQGNYGYTF.

V usage is TRBV19 and J usage is TRBJ2-7; 8 bases match TRBD1. CDR1 is LNHDA, CDR2 SQIVND, per germline (reference sequence). Trimming at V came to 7 bases and at J to 4 bases, leaving 9 bases not matched to a gene. The CDR3 is 14 amino acids. The CDR3 DNA follows: TGTGCCAGTACCCCCGGACAGGGATCGTACGAGCAGTACTTC. Translated, it gives CASTPGQGSYEQYF.

The V gene is TRBV3-1 (or the pseudogene TRBV3-2), the J gene TRBJ2-7, with D possibly TRBD1 on 5 matching bases. The germline CDR1 and CDR2 sequences are LGHDT and YNNKEL (reference sequence). Trimming took 1 base from V and 0 from J, leaving 10 bases between them. The CDR3 spans 15 residues. The CDR3 region is CASSQGPDSSYEQYF. Written as DNA, the CDR3 is TGTGCCAGCAGCCAAGGTCCTGACAGCTCCTACGAGCAGTACTTC.

The chain employs TRBV27 and TRBJ1-5; 8 nucleotides match TRBD1. The CDR3 length is 13 residues. With 6 bases clipped from V and 7 bases from J, the junction kept 5 bases outside the gene matches. CDR1 and CDR2 from the germline V gene are MNHEY and SMNVEV (reference sequence). Here the CDR3 DNA reads TGTGCCAGCAGAGGACAGGGCCGCCAGCCCCAGCATTTT. This translates into CASRGQGRQPQHF.

The chain joins TRBV10-3 to TRBJ1-1; D is perhaps TRBD1 (6 bases). Germline V gene sequence: CDR1 ENHRY, CDR2 SYGVKD. This CDR3 spans 11 amino acids. The V end lost 8 bases, the J end lost 9 bases, and 13 bases lay between the germline ends. The chain's CDR3 is CAIQGGGKAFF. CDR3 sequence (DNA): TGTGCCATCCAGGGAGGGGGAAAAGCTTTCTTT.

The genes are TRBV10-3 and TRBJ2-4; 14 nucleotides line up with TRBD2. V lost 10 bases to trimming and J lost 6 bases; unmatched junction nucleotides: 8. The germline V gene has CDR1 ENHRY and CDR2 SYGVKD. The CDR3 totals 15 residues. Written as DNA, the CDR3 is TGTGCCACCGGACTAGCGGGAGGCGGAGGAAACATTCAGTACTTC. This codes for CATGLAGGGGNIQYF.

This sequence joins TRBV28 and TRBJ1-2; D not resolved. The CDR3 totals 13 residues. Trimming shortened V by 6 bases and J by 5 bases, and 13 bases separated the two germline ends. CDR1 and CDR2 from the germline V gene are MDHEN and SYDVKM. CDR3 amino acids: CASRPQERYGYTF. The CDR3 region has the DNA TGTGCCAGCAGACCTCAAGAGCGGTATGGCTACACCTTC.

The chain joins TRBV5-4 to TRBJ2-3; D not resolved. Per the germline V gene, CDR1 is SGHNT and CDR2 is YYREEE (reference sequence). Trimming shortened V by 4 bases and J by 1 base, and 7 bases separated the two germline ends. The CDR3 runs to 13 residues. The CDR3 spells CASSTVGTDTQYF. The CDR3 bases are TGTGCCAGCAGCACGGTTGGCACAGATACGCAGTATTTT. Looking up the rest from reference TRBV5-4 and TRBJ2-3 gives the full variable domain: ETGVTQSPTHLIKTRGQQVTLRCSSQSGHNTVSWYQQALGQGPQFIFQYYREEENGRGNFPPRFSGLQFPNYSSELNVNALELDDSALYLCASSTVGTDTQYFGPGTRLTVL.

Only one count was recorded for this clone. This chain uses TRBV3-1 (or the pseudogene TRBV3-2) with TRBJ2-2; 8 bases are shared with TRBD1. CDR1 is LGHDT and CDR2 is YNNKEL in the germline V gene (reference sequence). This CDR3 has 15 residues. V trimming: 4 bases; J trimming: 2 bases; junction bases outside the gene matches: 3. The CDR3 nucleotides read TGTGCCAGCAGCCTAGGACAGGGTAACACCGGGGAGCTGTTTTTT. Translating gives CASSLGQGNTGELFF.

The gene calls are TRBV6-5 and TRBJ1-2; tentative D call: TRBD1 (6 bases). The V and J ends lost 6 bases and 5 bases respectively, with 19 bases between them. The CDR3 length is 15 residues. Germline values: CDR1 MNHEY, CDR2 SVGAGI. The CDR3: CASSTTQGMAYGYTF. The CDR3 DNA reads TGTGCCAGCAGCACTACCCAGGGGATGGCGTATGGCTACACCTTC.

This chain uses TRBV2 with TRBJ2-7; D unresolved. This CDR3 contains 15 residues. From germline, CDR1 is SNHLY and CDR2 FYNNEI. Trimming pared 3 bases from V and 2 bases from J, leaving 14 bases between. Here the CDR3 reads CASSEVQFHTYEQYF. The CDR3 DNA sequence: TGTGCCAGCAGTGAGGTACAGTTCCATACCTACGAGCAGTACTTC. The full variable domain, completed using reference TRBV2 and TRBJ2-7, is EPEVTQTPSHQVTQMGQEVILRCVPISNHLYFYWYRQILGQKVEFLVSFYNNEISEKSEIFDDQFSVERPDGSNFTLKIRSTKLEDSAMYFCASSEVQFHTYEQYFGPGTRLTVT.

The chain combines TRBV24-1 with TRBJ2-1; possibly TRBD2 for D (5 bases). The CDR3 is 13 residues long. Germline lookup yields CDR1 KGHDR and CDR2 SFDVKD. The ends were cut back, 3 bases at V and 8 bases at J, with 10 bases in the middle. The CDR3 is CATSDGERHEQFF. The CDR3 nucleotides are TGTGCCACCAGTGATGGGGAGAGGCATGAGCAGTTCTTC.

The chain employs TRBV9 and TRBJ2-3; TRBD2 matches 9 bases. The V and J ends lost 4 bases and 4 bases, in that order; junction bases with no gene match: 19. In germline, CDR1 is SGDLS, CDR2 YYNGEE. The CDR3 has 19 residues. The CDR3 DNA reads as TGTGCCAGCAGCCCCCGAGGGATTATAGCGGGAGTCGGTCCAGATACGCAGTATTTT. Protein: CASSPRGIIAGVGPDTQYF.

The chain employs TRBV30 and TRBJ2-1, with D maybe TRBD2 (6 bases). The V and J ends lost 0 bases and 10 bases respectively, with 16 bases between them. Germline CDR1 is GTSNPN and CDR2 is SVGIG (reference sequence). This CDR3 contains 14 residues. CDR3 in amino acids: CAWSVGLRDFEQFF. Written as DNA, the CDR3 is TGTGCCTGGAGTGTTGGGCTGAGGGACTTCGAGCAGTTCTTC.

The genes are TRBV19 and TRBJ2-7; 9 bases are shared with TRBD1. CDR3 length: 15 amino acids. Per the germline V gene, CDR1 is LNHDA and CDR2 is SQIVND (reference sequence). V lost 4 bases and J lost 2; bases outside the gene matches: 6. CDR3 sequence (DNA): TGTGCCAGTAGTACCCGGGACAGGGCCCCCTACGAGCAGTACTTC. Translated: CASSTRDRAPYEQYF.

The rearrangement joins TRBV27 to TRBJ1-6, with TRBD1 identical over 8 bases. Germline V gene lookup returns CDR1 MNHEY and CDR2 SMNVEV (reference sequence). Trimming at V came to 2 bases and at J to 6 bases, leaving 6 bases not matched to a gene. This CDR3 comprises 16 residues. The CDR3 sequence: CASSLSRQGINSPLHF. As DNA, the CDR3 is TGTGCCAGCAGTTTAAGCAGACAGGGGATTAATTCACCCCTCCACTTT.

In its sample, this clone was seen once. The chain joins TRBV15 to TRBJ2-3; TRBD2 is a possible D gene (6 bases). CDR1 and CDR2 from the germline V gene are LNHNV and YYDKDF (reference sequence). V lost 0 bases and J lost 0, with 13 bases in between. The CDR3 consists of 17 residues. The CDR3 nucleotides are TGTGCCACCAGCAGAGACTTTGCAGGGACTAGCACAGATACGCAGTATTTT. Protein sequence: CATSRDFAGTSTDTQYF.

The count of this clone is one. The gene calls are TRBV28 and TRBJ2-7, with TRBD1 matching over 7 bases. CDR3 length: 17 amino acids. V shed 3 bases, J shed 4 bases, and the junction held 15 bases outside the gene matches. The germline V gene encodes CDR1 MDHEN and CDR2 SYDVKM. The CDR3 region is CASSFFYNRDRRYEQYF. The CDR3 region has the DNA TGTGCCAGCAGTTTTTTCTACAACCGGGACAGACGATACGAGCAGTACTTC.